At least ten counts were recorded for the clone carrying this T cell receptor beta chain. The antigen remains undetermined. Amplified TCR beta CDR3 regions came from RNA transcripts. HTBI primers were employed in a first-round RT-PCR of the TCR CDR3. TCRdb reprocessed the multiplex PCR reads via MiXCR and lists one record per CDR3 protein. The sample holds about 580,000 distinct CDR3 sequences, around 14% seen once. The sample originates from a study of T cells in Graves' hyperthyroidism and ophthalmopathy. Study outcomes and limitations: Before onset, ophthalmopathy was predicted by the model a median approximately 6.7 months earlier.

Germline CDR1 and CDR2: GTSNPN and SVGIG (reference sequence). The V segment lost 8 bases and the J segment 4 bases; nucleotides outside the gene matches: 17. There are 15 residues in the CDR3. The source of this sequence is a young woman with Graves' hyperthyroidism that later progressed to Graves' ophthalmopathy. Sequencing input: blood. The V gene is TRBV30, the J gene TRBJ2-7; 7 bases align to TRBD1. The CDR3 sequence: CAGGTKTGLVYEQYF. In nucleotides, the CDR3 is TGTGCCGGTGGAACAAAGACAGGGTTGGTTTACGAGCAGTACTTC.